The 6 T cell receptor beta chains listed next were all sequenced from one sample in a study of T cell clusters in autoimmune cytopenias. TRB was amplified by touch-down multiplex PCR, primer pools A and B combined. Reanalyzing the multiplex PCR reads, TCRdb keeps one entry per CDR3 protein, without DNA. The listing contains about 5,500 distinct CDR3 sequences. Each sample's input was 250 ng genomic DNA, 30,000 to 45,000 genome equivalents. The sample was also linked to a second study, of T cell repertoires in aging, cancer and after chemotherapy.

What was sequenced was peripheral blood. Receptor source: a human donor in good health.

Measured by frequency, this clonotype is medium-sized (0.01 to 0.1%). V is TRBV7-6 and J is TRBJ2-1; TCRdb picks TRBD2, but there is no DNA to check that call. CDR3 length: 17 amino acids. Germline assignment: CDR1 SGHVS and CDR2 FNYEAQ. The CDR3 region is CASSLEAGGLRDNEQFF.

This chain links TRBV12-3 or TRBV12-4 with TRBJ1-1; lacking DNA, the TRBD1 call made by TCRdb goes unchecked. The CDR3 is made up of 14 amino acids. CDR3 amino acids: CASSFEEGDTEAFF.

This clonotype is identified as medium-sized from frequency. This chain joins TRBV19 and TRBJ1-4; TCRdb picks TRBD1, but there is no DNA to check that call. CDR1 is LNHDA, CDR2 SQIVND, per germline (reference sequence). The CDR3 length is 16 residues. CDR3 loop: CASASGAAGKREKLFF.

This chain uses TRBV5-6 with TRBJ1-2; TCRdb's assignment of TRBD1 cannot be checked, as there is no DNA. Germline V gene data show CDR1 as SGHDT and CDR2 as YYEEEE. There are 14 residues in the CDR3. CDR3 region: CASSPTGINYGYTF.

Judged by frequency, this clonotype is medium-sized. The chain combines TRBV6-2 or TRBV6-3 with TRBJ2-2. The germline V gene encodes CDR1 MNHEY and CDR2 SVGEGT. The CDR3 has 12 residues. This CDR3 reads CASTYDAGELFF.

Frequency places this clonotype as medium-sized. This rearrangement joins TRBV6-4 to TRBJ2-2. This CDR3 spans 13 amino acids. Germline loops: CDR1 MRHNA, CDR2 SNTAGT. The CDR3 spells CASRSLGSGELFF.